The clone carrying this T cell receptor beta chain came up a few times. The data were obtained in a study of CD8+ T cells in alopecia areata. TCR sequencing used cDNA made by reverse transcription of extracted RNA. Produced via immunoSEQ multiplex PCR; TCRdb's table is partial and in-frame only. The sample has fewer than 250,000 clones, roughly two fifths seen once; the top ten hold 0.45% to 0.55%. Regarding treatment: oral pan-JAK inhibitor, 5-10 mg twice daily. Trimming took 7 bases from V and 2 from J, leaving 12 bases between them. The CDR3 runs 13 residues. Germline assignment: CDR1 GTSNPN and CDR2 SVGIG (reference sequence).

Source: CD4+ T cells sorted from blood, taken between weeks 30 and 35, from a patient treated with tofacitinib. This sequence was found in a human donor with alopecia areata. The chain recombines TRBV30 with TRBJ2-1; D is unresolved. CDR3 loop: CASAVRPYNEQFF. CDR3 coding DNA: TGTGCCTCCGCGGTGCGGCCCTACAATGAGCAGTTCTTC.